This TCR beta chain derives from a study of neoadjuvant anti-PD-1 for oral cavity cancer. V shed 6 bases, J shed 6 bases, and the junction held 11 bases outside the gene matches. The CDR3 length is 15 residues. The germline CDR1 and CDR2 sequences are KGHSH and LQKENI. Some clones are missing from TCRdb's copy, which holds only in-frame ones; the method was immunoSEQ multiplex PCR. Here the sample spans approximately 7,800 clones, approximately 70% being singletons. Specified time point: after neoadjuvant nivolumab, at surgical resection. This TCR was recovered from a person between 35 and 79 years old with oral cavity squamous cell carcinoma. The chain couples TRBV18 to TRBJ1-1, with 9 bases matching TRBD1. The specimen comprised PBMCs, sampled after nivolumab (anti-PD-1) treatment. The CDR3 sequence: CASSFQGQGSAEAFF. The CDR3 DNA is TGTGCCAGCTCCTTCCAGGGACAGGGAAGTGCTGAAGCTTTCTTT.